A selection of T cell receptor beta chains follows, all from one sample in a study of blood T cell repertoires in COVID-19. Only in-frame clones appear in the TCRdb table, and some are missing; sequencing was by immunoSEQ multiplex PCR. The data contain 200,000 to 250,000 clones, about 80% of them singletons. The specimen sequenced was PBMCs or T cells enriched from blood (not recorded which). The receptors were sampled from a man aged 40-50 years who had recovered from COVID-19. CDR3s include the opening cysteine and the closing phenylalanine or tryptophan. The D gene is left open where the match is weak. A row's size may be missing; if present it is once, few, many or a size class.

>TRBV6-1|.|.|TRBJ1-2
TGTGCCAGCAGTGAAATAGGACCGGGGAGTGTAGGCTACACCTTC
CASSEIGPGSVGYTF
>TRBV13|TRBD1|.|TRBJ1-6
TGTGCCAGCAGCTTAGAAGGCGAGGGGGCTAGTCCCTTCTCGGCACCCCTCCACTTT
CASSLEGEGASPFSAPLHF
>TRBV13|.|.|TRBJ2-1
TGTGCCAGCAGCCCAGGCAGGGGAGCCCTGGGAAATGAGCAGTTCTTC
CASSPGRGALGNEQFF
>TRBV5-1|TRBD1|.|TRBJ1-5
TGCGCCAGCAGCTTGGTCCCTCAGGGGGCTGGTTATCAGCCCCAGCATTTT
CASSLVPQGAGYQPQHF
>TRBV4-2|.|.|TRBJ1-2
TGTGCCAGCAGCCCGGGGGGAACAGGGCCCCGCTACACCTTC
CASSPGGTGPRYTF
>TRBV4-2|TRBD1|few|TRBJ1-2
TGTGCCAGCAGCCCAGGGGGAGATAGGTATGGCTACACCTTC
CASSPGGDRYGYTF
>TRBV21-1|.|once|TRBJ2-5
TGTGCCAGCAGCAACCTTAGGGGGACAGGGCAAGAGACCCAGTACTTC
CASSNLRGTGQETQYF
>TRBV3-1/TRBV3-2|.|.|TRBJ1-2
TGTGCCAGCAGCCCCGTCCGCGGTTATGGCTACACCTTC
CASSPVRGYGYTF
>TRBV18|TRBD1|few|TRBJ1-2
TGTGCCAGCTCACCCCTACGGGACAGGGCTAATTTTGGCTACACCTTC
CASSPLRDRANFGYTF
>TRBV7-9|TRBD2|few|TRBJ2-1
TGTGCCAGCAGCTTAGGGGTTTGGGGACTAGCGGGGTACAATGAGCAGTTCTTC
CASSLGVWGLAGYNEQFF
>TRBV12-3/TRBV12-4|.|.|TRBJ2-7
TGTGCCAGCAGTCTATACTACGAGCAGTACTTC
CASSLYYEQYF
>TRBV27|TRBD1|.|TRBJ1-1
TGTGCCAGCAGCCGAGACAGGGGGCGCGGGACTGAAGCTTTCTTT
CASSRDRGRGTEAFF
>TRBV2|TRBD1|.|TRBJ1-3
TGTGCCAGCACCAAGGGGGCGACGGGAAACACCATATATTTT
CASTKGATGNTIYF
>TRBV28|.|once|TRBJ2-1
TGTGCCACGCTTTATCCGGGGTCCTACAATGAGCAGTTCTTC
CATLYPGSYNEQFF
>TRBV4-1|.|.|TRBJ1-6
TGCGCCAGCAGCCAACCCGGGACACCCGGGCTAAATTCACCCCTCCACTTT
CASSQPGTPGLNSPLHF
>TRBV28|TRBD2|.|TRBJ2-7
TGTGCCAGCAGTTTCGGGGGGAAAGAAGACGAGCAGTACTTC
CASSFGGKEDEQYF
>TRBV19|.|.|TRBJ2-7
TGTGCCAGTAGTTGGACTCAGGACGAGCAGTACTTC
CASSWTQDEQYF
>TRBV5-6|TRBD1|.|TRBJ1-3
TGTGCCAGCAGCTCGCCGGGACAGGGAGACACCATATATTTT
CASSSPGQGDTIYF
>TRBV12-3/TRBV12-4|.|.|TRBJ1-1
TGTGCCAGCAGTTTACGAGGGGGCACTGAAGCTTTCTTT
CASSLRGGTEAFF
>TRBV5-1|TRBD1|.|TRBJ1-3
TGCGCCAGCAGCTACTGGGGACAGAGCTCTGGAAACACCATATATTTT
CASSYWGQSSGNTIYF
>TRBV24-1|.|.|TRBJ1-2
TGTGCCACCAAGGGGGGGATTGGAAATGGCTACACCTTC
CATKGGIGNGYTF
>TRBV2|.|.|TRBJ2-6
TGTGCCAGCATCTTAGGAACTACAGGGGCCAACGTCCTGACTTTC
CASILGTTGANVLTF
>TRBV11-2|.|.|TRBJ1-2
TGTGCCAGCAGCCCCCCGACAGGCGGCTATGGCTACACCTTC
CASSPPTGGYGYTF
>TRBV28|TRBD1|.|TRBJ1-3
TGTGCCAGCAGTTTTAGTGACAGGGTTTGGGACACCATATATTTT
CASSFSDRVWDTIYF
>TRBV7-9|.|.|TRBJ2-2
TGTGCCAGCGGGACGCTCGGGGACAAGAACACCGGGGAGCTGTTTTTT
CASGTLGDKNTGELFF
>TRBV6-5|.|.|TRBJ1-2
TGTGCCAGCACCTTGGCCCACGGAGCTTATGGCTACACCTTC
CASTLAHGAYGYTF
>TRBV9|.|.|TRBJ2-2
TGTGCCAGCAGCCCCCGAGGCGCGAACACCGGGGAGCTGTTTTTT
CASSPRGANTGELFF
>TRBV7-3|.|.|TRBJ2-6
TGTGCCAGCAGCCCCGGTAGAATCTCTGGGGCCAACGTCCTGACTTTC
CASSPGRISGANVLTF